This TCR beta chain came from a study of blood T cell repertoires in COVID-19. Study-level information: The United States, Italy and Spain provided the acute and convalescent COVID-19 samples.

Trimming left V 6 bases short and J 1 base short, with 12 bases between. This CDR3 is built from 13 residues. Germline-derived CDR1 and CDR2 are SQVTM and ANQGSEA. Clones were sequenced by immunoSEQ multiplex PCR, and TCRdb holds only the in-frame ones, with some missing. This sample has approximately 250,000 clones, with approximately 86% found just once. The sequence came from a woman aged 60-70 years with COVID-19, enrolled during active disease. Specimen: peripheral blood. The chain joins TRBV29-1 to TRBJ1-1; D uncertain. This chain's CDR3 is CSVVDAGNTEAFF. CDR3 bases: TGCAGCGTCGTAGACGCAGGGAACACTGAAGCTTTCTTT. The full variable domain, rest sourced from reference TRBV29-1 and TRBJ1-1, is SAVISQKPSRDICQRGTSLTIQCQVDSQVTMMFWYRQQPGQSLTLIATANQGSEATYESGFVIDKFPISRPNLTFSTLTVSNMSPEDSSIYLCSVVDAGNTEAFFGQGTRLTVV.